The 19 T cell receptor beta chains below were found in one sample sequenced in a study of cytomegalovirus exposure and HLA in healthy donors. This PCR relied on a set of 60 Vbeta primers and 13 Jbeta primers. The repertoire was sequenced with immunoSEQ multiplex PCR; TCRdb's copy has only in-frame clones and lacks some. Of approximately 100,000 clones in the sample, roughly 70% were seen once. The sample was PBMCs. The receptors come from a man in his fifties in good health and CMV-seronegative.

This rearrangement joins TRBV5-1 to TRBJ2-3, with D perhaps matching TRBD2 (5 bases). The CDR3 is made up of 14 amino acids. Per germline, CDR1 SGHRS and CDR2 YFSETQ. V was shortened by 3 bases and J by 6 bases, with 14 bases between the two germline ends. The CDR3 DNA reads TGCGCCAGCAGCTATCCGACTAAAGGGGATACGCAGTATTTT. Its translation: CASSYPTKGDTQYF. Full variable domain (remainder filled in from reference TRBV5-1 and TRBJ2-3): KAGVTQTPRYLIKTRGQQVTLSCSPISGHRSVSWYQQTPGQGLQFLFEYFSETQRNKGNFPGRFSGRQFSNSRSEMNVSTLELGDSALYLCASSYPTKGDTQYFGPGTRLTVL.

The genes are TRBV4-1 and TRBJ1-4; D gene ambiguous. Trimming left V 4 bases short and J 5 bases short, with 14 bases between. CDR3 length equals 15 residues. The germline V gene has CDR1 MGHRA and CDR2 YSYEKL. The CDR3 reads CASSPTPFTNEKLFF. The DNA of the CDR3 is TGCGCCAGCAGCCCTACTCCTTTTACGAATGAAAAACTGTTTTTT.

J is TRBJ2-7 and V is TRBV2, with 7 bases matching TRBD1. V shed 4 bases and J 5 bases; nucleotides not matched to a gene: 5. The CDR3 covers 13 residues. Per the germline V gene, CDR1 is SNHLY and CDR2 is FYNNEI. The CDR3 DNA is TGTGCCAGCAGTGCGAGGGGGCAGGACGAGCAGTACTTC. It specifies CASSARGQDEQYF.

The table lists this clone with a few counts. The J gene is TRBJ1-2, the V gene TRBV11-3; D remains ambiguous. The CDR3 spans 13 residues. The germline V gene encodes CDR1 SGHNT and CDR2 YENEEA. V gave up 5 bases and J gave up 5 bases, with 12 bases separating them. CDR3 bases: TGTGCCAGCAGCGACACTTCGGGGTATGGCTACACCTTC. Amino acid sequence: CASSDTSGYGYTF.

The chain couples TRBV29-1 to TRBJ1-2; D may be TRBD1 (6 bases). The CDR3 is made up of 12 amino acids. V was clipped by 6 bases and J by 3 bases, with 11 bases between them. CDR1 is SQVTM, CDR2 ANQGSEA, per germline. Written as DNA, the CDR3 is TGCAGCGTCCGACAGGCGGACTATGGCTACACCTTC. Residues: CSVRQADYGYTF.

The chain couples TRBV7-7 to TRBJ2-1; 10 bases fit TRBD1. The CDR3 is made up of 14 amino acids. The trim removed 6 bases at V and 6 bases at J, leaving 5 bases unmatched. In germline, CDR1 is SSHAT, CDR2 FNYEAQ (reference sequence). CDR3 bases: TGTGCCAGCAGTTCCGGGACAGGGGCCAATGAGCAGTTCTTC. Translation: CASSSGTGANEQFF.

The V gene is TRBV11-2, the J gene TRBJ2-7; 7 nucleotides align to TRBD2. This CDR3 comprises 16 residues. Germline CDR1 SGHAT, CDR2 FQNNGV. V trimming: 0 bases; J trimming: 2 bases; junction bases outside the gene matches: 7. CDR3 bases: TGTGCCAGCAGCTTAGATTGGGCGGGAGTTCCCTACGAGCAGTACTTC. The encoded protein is CASSLDWAGVPYEQYF.

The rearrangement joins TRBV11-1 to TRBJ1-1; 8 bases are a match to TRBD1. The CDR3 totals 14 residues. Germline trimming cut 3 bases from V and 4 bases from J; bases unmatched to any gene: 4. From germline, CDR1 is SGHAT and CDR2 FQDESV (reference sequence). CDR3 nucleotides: TGTGCCAGCAGCTTGCCGGGACAGGCCACTGAAGCTTTCTTT. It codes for CASSLPGQATEAFF.

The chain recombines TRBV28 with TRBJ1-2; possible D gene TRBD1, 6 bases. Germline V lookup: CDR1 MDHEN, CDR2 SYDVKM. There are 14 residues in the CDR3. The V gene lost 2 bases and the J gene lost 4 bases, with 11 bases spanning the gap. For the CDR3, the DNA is TGTGCCAGCAGTTTAATGAGGGGGGGCTATGGCTACACCTTC. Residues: CASSLMRGGYGYTF.

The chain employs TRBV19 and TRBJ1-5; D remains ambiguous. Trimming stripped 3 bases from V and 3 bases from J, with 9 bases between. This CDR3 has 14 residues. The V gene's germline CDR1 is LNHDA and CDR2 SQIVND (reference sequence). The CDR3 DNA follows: TGTGCCAGTAGTATTGGTTCAGTCAATCAGCCCCAGCATTTT. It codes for CASSIGSVNQPQHF.

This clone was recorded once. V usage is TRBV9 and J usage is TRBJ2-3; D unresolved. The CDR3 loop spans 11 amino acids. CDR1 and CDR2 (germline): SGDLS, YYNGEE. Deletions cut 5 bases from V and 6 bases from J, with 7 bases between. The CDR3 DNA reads TGTGCCAGCAGTTCGGGTGATACGCAGTATTTT. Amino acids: CASSSGDTQYF.

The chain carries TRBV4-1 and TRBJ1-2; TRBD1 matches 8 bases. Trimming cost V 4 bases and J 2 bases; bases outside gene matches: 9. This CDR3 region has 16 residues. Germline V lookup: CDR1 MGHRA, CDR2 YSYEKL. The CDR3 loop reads CASSRGQGGLNYGYTF. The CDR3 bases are TGCGCCAGCAGCCGCGGACAGGGCGGACTCAACTATGGCTACACCTTC.

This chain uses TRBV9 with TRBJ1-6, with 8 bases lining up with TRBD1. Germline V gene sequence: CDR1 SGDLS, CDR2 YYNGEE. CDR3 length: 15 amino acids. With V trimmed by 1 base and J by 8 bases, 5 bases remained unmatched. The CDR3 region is CASSVSGGRDSPLHF. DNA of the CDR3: TGTGCCAGCAGCGTATCAGGGGGCAGGGATTCACCCCTCCACTTT. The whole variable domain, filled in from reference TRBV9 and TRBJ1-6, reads DSGVTQTPKHLITATGQRVTLRCSPRSGDLSVYWYQQSLDQGLQFLIQYYNGEERAKGNILERFSAQQFPDLHSELNLSSLELGDSALYFCASSVSGGRDSPLHFGNGTRLTVT.

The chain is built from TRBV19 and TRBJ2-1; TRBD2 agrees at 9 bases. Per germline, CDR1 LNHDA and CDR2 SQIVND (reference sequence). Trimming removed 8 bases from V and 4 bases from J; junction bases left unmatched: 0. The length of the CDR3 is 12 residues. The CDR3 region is CASAGGYNEQFF. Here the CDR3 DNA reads TGTGCCAGTGCGGGGGGGTACAATGAGCAGTTCTTC. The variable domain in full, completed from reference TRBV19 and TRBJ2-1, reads DGGITQSPKYLFRKEGQNVTLSCEQNLNHDAMYWYRQDPGQGLRLIYYSQIVNDFQKGDIAEGYSVSREKKESFPLTVTSAQKNPTAFYLCASAGGYNEQFFGPGTRLTVL.

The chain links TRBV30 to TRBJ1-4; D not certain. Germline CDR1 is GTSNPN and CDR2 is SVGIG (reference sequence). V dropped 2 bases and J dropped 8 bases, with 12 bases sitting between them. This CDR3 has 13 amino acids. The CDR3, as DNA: TGTGCCTGGAGTATTAATTCTAGGGAAAAACTGTTTTTT. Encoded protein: CAWSINSREKLFF. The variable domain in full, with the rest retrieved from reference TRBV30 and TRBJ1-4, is SQTIHQWPATLVQPVGSPLSLECTVEGTSNPNLYWYRQAAGRGLQLLFYSVGIGQISSEVPQNLSASRPQDRQFILSSKKLLLSDSGFYLCAWSINSREKLFFGSGTQLSVL.

The CDR3 coding sequence is TGTGCCAGCAGCGAACAGGGATCAACTTTCTTT. It is translated as CASSEQGSTFF. The V call is TRBV6-1, the J call TRBJ1-1; tentatively, D is TRBD1 (6 bases). CDR1 is MNHNS and CDR2 is SASEGT in the germline V gene. This CDR3 is built from 11 residues. V lost 6 bases and J 12 bases, leaving 14 bases between the germline ends.

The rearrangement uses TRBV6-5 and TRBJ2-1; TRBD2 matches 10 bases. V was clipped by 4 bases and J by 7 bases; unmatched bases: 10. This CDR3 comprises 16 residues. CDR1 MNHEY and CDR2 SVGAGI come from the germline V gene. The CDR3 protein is CASSSPPSGRGNEQFF. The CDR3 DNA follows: TGTGCCAGCAGTTCTCCCCCAAGCGGGAGGGGTAATGAGCAGTTCTTC.

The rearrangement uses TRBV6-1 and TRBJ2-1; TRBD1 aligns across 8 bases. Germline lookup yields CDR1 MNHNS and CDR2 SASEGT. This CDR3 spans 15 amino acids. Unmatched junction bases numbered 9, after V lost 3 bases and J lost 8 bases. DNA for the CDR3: TGTGCCAGCAGTGAGGGGACAGGCCCTGGCCATGAGCAGTTCTTC. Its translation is CASSEGTGPGHEQFF.

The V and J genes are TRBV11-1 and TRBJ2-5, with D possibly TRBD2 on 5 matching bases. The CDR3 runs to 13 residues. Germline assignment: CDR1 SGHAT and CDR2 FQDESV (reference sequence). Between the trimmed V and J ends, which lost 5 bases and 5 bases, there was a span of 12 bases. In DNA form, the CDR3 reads TGTGCCAGCAGCCGGGATCGGGGTGAGACCCAGTACTTC. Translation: CASSRDRGETQYF.